The rows below give T cell receptor beta chains drawn from one sample of a study of cytomegalovirus exposure and HLA in healthy donors. Some clones are missing from TCRdb's copy, which holds only in-frame ones; the method was immunoSEQ multiplex PCR. The data contain around 37,000 clones, 74% of them seen just once; the ten biggest clones take up approximately 6.3%. The sequencing sample was made of PBMCs. These receptors originate from a man aged 25 to 40 in good health and CMV-seronegative. Both conserved end residues are part of each CDR3. D genes are given only for firm matches. Part of the rows lack a size; the others show once, few, many or a class for expanded clones.

j_call | clone_size | v_call | d_call | cdr3_nt | cdr3_aa
TRBJ1-1 | once | TRBV28 | TRBD1 | TGTGCCAGCAGACGCCTCGCAGGGGGCTTTGAAGCTTTCTTT | CASRRLAGGFEAFF
TRBJ2-7 | NA | TRBV6-6 | NA | TGTGCCAGCAGTTCCCCGCGCCTCGCGGGGTACGAGCAGTACTTC | CASSSPRLAGYEQYF
TRBJ2-3 | NA | TRBV20-1 | NA | TGCAGTGCTAGGGAAGTGCCGGGGCAGTATTTT | CSAREVPGQYF
TRBJ1-3 | once | TRBV19 | TRBD1 | TGTGCCAGTAGCCCTGGGACAGTCTCTGGAAACACCATATATTTT | CASSPGTVSGNTIYF
TRBJ1-5 | NA | TRBV6-6 | TRBD1 | TGTGCCAGCAGTCTATGGGACAGCAACAATCAGCCCCAGCATTTT | CASSLWDSNNQPQHF
TRBJ2-7 | NA | TRBV7-2 | TRBD2 | TGTGCCAGCAGCTACCCGGGACTAGTGTTCGAGCAGTACTTC | CASSYPGLVFEQYF
TRBJ1-1 | NA | TRBV18 | NA | TGTGCCAGCTCACCTTCCGGGACTATCACTGAAGCTTTCTTT | CASSPSGTITEAFF
TRBJ1-6 | NA | TRBV5-8 | TRBD1 | TGTGCCAGCAGCACCCCGGGACAGGGCATTTCGGCCCTCCACTTT | CASSTPGQGISALHF
TRBJ1-5 | NA | TRBV28 | NA | TGTGCCAGCAGTCCCCCGGGTGCTCGTCAGCCCCAGCATTTT | CASSPPGARQPQHF
TRBJ2-7 | NA | TRBV11-2 | NA | TGTGCCAGCAGGCATTCCCCAGGCTACGAGCAGTACTTC | CASRHSPGYEQYF
TRBJ1-1 | NA | TRBV5-8 | TRBD1 | TGTGCCAGCAGATGGACAGGGGGGGGCACTGAAGCTTTCTTT | CASRWTGGGTEAFF
TRBJ1-1 | NA | TRBV5-5 | TRBD1 | TGTGCCAGCAGCTACGGACAGGGGTTGACTGAAGCTTTCTTT | CASSYGQGLTEAFF
TRBJ1-1 | NA | TRBV9 | NA | TGTGCCAGCAGCCTCACTACAGGGAACACTGAAGCTTTCTTT | CASSLTTGNTEAFF
TRBJ2-2 | NA | TRBV6-1 | NA | TGTGCCAGCAGTGACCACTCCGGCAGGGGGAGGACCGGGGAGCTGTTTTTT | CASSDHSGRGRTGELFF
TRBJ2-3 | NA | TRBV4-1 | TRBD2 | TGCGCCAGCAGCCATAGAGCCCTGGGGGTCGTAGCGGGAGGGCCTCGCACAGATACGCAGTATTTT | CASSHRALGVVAGGPRTDTQYF
TRBJ2-5 | NA | TRBV9 | NA | TGTGCCAGCAGCGCGGGACTGGCCCAAGAGACCCAGTACTTC | CASSAGLAQETQYF
TRBJ2-3 | NA | TRBV7-6 | TRBD2 | TGTGCCAGCAGCTCCGGGACTAGCGGCACAGATACGCAGTATTTT | CASSSGTSGTDTQYF
TRBJ1-2 | NA | TRBV10-3 | TRBD1 | TGTGCCATCAGCTGGGACAGGAGTGGCTACCCCTTC | CAISWDRSGYPF
TRBJ1-1 | NA | TRBV7-2 | NA | TGTGCCAGCAGCCGAGGACAGTTGAACACTGAAGCTTTCTTT | CASSRGQLNTEAFF